This TCR beta chain was sequenced during a study of cytomegalovirus exposure and HLA in healthy donors. The donors were members of the validation cohort comprising over a hundred subjects, separate from the roughly 670-subject first cohort. Remarks on this clone: What it binds is not known.

Using immunoSEQ multiplex PCR, the repertoire was profiled, and TCRdb retains in-frame clones only, with some absent. The profile shows tens of thousands of clones, about 88% of them singletons. Findings of the study overall: Most TCR sequences were seen very rarely across donors, but some public TCRs occurred in many. Some TCR beta chains (approximately 180 of them) were listed as cytomegalovirus-associated.

The sample consisted of PBMCs. The TCR sequence derives from a man younger than 35 in good health and CMV-seronegative.

CDR3 sequence: CASNRGPNTEAFF. The DNA of the CDR3 is TGTGCCAGTAACAGGGGCCCGAACACTGAAGCTTTCTTT. This chain joins TRBV6-6 and TRBJ1-1, with 7 bases matching TRBD1. Germline-derived CDR1 and CDR2 are MNHNY and SVGAGI (reference sequence). The CDR3 is 13 residues long. The J segment lost 1 base and the V segment lost 9 bases, leaving 5 bases of the junction unmatched.